This TCR beta chain emerged from a study of early T cells in non-severe SARS-CoV-2 infection. A remark on this clonotype: Its antigen is unidentified.

Individually, cDNA molecules had unique molecular identifiers attached to them. TCRdb recomputed calls from the 5' RACE reads with MiXCR, one row per CDR3 protein. The table records about 110,000 distinct CDR3 sequences, roughly 11% of them present only once. Broader study findings: VDJdb matches were skewed toward anti-spike CD8 T cell responses.

V gave up 4 bases and J gave up 5 bases; unmatched junction bases: 10. The CDR3 has 15 residues. Germline-derived CDR1 and CDR2 are LGHDT and YNNKEL (reference sequence). This sequence originates from an adult who was a healthcare worker with PCR-confirmed SARS-CoV-2 infection or an uninfected control (not recorded which). This rearrangement joins TRBV3-1 to TRBJ2-7, with TRBD1 matching over 8 bases. The sample taken for sequencing was whole blood. In nucleotides, the CDR3 is TGTGCCAGCAGCCGTAAACCGGGACAGGAAAACGAGCAGTACTTC. It yields the protein CASSRKPGQENEQYF.